This T cell receptor (beta chain) was captured in a study of blood T cell repertoires in COVID-19. The CDR3 is made up of 15 amino acids. Germline values: CDR1 LGHNA, CDR2 YNFKEQ. V was shortened by 1 base and J by 0 bases, with 9 bases between the two germline ends. Generated by immunoSEQ multiplex PCR, the TCRdb table keeps only in-frame clones and is missing some. In the table there are around 200,000 clones, about 89% of which are singletons. Sequenced material: peripheral blood. This clonotype was sampled from a man in his 70s with acute or convalescent COVID-19. The chain couples TRBV4-2 to TRBJ1-1; D uncertain. CDR3 in amino acids: CASSQVTAMNTEAFF. Here the CDR3 DNA reads TGTGCCAGCAGCCAAGTCACAGCTATGAACACTGAAGCTTTCTTT.